In its sample, the clone carrying this TCR beta chain was seen a few times. This sample was taken from a study of blood T cell repertoires in COVID-19. From germline, CDR1 is SGHTA and CDR2 FQGNSA. V dropped 3 bases and J dropped 13; count of bases not matched to a gene: 3. CDR3 length: 13 amino acids. The assay was immunoSEQ multiplex PCR, and TCRdb's table has in-frame clones only and misses some. The repertoire holds about 55,000 clones, with about four fifths as singletons. This TCR was recovered from a woman aged 60-70 years with acute or convalescent COVID-19. What was sequenced was peripheral blood. The V call is TRBV7-2, the J call TRBJ2-1; 13 positions agree with TRBD2. CDR3 protein: CASSLGLAGPQFF. The CDR3 DNA reads TGTGCCAGCAGCTTGGGACTAGCGGGGCCCCAGTTCTTC.